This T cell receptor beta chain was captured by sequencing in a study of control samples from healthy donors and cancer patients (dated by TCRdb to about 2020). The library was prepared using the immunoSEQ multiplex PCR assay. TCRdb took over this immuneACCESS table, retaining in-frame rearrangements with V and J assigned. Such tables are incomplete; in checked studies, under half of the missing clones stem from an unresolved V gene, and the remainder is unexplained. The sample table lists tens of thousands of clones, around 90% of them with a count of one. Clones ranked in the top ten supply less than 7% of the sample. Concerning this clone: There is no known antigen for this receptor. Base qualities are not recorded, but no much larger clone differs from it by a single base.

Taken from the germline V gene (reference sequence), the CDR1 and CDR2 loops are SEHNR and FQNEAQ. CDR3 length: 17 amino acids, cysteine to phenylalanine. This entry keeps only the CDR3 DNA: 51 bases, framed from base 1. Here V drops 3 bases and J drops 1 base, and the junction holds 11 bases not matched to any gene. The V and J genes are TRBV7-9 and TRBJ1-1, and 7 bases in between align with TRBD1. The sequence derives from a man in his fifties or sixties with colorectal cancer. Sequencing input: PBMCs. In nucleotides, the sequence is TGTGCCAGCAGCTTCGGGGACAGTCCTAGCAGGAACACTGAAGCTTTCTTT. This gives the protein CASSFGDSPSRNTEAFF.